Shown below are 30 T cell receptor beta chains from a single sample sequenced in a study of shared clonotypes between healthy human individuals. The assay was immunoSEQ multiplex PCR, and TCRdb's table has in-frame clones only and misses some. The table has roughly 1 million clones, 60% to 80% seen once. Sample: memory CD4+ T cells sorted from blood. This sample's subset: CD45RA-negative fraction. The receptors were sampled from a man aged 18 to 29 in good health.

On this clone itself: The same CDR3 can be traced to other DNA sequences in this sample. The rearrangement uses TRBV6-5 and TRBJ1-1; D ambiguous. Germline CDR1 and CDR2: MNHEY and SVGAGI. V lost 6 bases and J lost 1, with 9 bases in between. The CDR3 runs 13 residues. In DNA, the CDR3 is TGTGCCAGCAGCCGTTTGGCGAACACTGAAGCTTTCTTT. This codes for CASSRLANTEAFF.

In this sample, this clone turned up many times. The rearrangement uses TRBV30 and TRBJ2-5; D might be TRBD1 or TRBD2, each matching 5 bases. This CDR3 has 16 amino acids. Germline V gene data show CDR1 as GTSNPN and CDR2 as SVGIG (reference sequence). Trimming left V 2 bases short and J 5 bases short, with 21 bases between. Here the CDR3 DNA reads TGTGCCTGGAGTTCTTTACGGGGCTTCGGCGGGGAGACCCAGTACTTC. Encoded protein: CAWSSLRGFGGETQYF. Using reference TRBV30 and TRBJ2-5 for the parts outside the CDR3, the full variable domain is SQTIHQWPATLVQPVGSPLSLECTVEGTSNPNLYWYRQAAGRGLQLLFYSVGIGQISSEVPQNLSASRPQDRQFILSSKKLLLSDSGFYLCAWSSLRGFGGETQYFGPGTRLLVL.

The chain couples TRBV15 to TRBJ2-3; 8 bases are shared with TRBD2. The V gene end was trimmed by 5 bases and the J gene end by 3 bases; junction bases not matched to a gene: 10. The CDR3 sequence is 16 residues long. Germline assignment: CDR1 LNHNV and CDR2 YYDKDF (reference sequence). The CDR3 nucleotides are TGTGCCACCAGCTCCGGGAGGGCCGAAAGTACAGATACGCAGTATTTT. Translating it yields CATSSGRAESTDTQYF. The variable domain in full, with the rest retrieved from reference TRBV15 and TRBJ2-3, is DAMVIQNPRYQVTQFGKPVTLSCSQTLNHNVMYWYQQKSSQAPKLLFHYYDKDFNNEADTPDNFQSRRPNTSFCFLDIRSPGLGDTAMYLCATSSGRAESTDTQYFGPGTRLTVL.

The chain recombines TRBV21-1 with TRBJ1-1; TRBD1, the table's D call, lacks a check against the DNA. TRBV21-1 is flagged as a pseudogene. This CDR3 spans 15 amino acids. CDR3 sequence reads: CASSKVGQMNTEAFF. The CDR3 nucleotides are TGTGCCAGCAGCAAAGTGGGACAGATGAACACTGAAGCTTTCTTT.

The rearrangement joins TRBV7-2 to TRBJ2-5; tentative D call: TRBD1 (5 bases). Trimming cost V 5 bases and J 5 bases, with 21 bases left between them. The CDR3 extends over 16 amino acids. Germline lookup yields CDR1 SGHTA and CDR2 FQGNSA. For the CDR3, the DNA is TGTGCCAGCAGCCGCCGTAGGGGCGGATCGCAGGAGACCCAGTACTTC. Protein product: CASSRRRGGSQETQYF. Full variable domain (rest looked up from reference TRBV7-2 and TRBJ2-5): GAGVSQSPSNKVTEKGKDVELRCDPISGHTALYWYRQSLGQGLEFLIYFQGNSAPDKSGLPSDRFSAERTGGSVSTLTIQRTQQEDSAVYLCASSRRRGGSQETQYFGPGTRLLVL.

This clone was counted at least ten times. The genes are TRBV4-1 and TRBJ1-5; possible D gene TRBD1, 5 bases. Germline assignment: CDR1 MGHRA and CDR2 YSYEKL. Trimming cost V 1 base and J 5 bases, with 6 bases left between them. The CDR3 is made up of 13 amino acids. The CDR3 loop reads CASSQGQYQPQHF. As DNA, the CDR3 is TGCGCCAGCAGCCAAGGACAGTATCAGCCCCAGCATTTT.

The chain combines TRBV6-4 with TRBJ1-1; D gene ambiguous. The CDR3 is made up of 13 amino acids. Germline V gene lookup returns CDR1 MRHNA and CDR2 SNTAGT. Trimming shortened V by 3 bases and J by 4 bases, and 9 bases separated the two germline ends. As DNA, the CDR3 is TGTGCCAGCAGTGAAGCCCCAAGCACTGAAGCTTTCTTT. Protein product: CASSEAPSTEAFF.

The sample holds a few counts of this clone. The CDR3 reads CASSYSHMRETQYF. The CDR3 DNA sequence: TGTGCCAGCAGTTACTCCCATATGAGAGAGACCCAGTACTTC. This chain links TRBV6-6 with TRBJ2-5; the D is unclear. The CDR3 contains 14 residues. The ends were cut back, 0 bases at V and 4 bases at J, with 9 bases in the middle. Germline CDR1 is MNHNY and CDR2 is SVGAGI (reference sequence).

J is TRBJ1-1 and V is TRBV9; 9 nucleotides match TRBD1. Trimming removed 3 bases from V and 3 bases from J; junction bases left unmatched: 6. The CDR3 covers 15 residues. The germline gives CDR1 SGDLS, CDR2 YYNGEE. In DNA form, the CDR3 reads TGTGCCAGCAGCGCTGGGACAGGGAGTTACACTGAAGCTTTCTTT. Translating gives CASSAGTGSYTEAFF.

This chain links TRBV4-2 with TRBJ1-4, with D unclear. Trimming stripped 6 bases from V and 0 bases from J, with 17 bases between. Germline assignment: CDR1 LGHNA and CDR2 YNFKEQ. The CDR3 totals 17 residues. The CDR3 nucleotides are TGTGCCAGCAGGGGTCGGGGAGGAGATGCAACTAATGAAAAACTGTTTTTT. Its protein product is CASRGRGGDATNEKLFF.

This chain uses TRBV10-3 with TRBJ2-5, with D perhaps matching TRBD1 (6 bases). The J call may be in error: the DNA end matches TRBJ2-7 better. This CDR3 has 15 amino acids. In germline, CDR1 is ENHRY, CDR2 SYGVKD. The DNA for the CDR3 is TGTGCCATCAGTACCTCTCCCCAGACAGGCGGCGAGCAGTACTTC. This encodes CAISTSPQTGGEQYF.

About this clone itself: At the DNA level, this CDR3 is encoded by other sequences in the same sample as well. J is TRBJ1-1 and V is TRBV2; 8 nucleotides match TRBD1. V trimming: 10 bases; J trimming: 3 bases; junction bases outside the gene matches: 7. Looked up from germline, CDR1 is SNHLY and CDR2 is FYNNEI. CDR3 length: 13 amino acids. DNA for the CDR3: TGTGCCACCCAGGGGGCGGGGGACACTGAAGCTTTCTTT. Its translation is CATQGAGDTEAFF.

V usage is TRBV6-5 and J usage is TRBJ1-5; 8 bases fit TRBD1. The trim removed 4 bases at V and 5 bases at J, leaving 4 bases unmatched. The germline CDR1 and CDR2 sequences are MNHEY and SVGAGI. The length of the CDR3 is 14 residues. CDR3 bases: TGTGCCAGCAGTTGGGACAGGTTTTATCAGCCCCAGCATTTT. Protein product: CASSWDRFYQPQHF.

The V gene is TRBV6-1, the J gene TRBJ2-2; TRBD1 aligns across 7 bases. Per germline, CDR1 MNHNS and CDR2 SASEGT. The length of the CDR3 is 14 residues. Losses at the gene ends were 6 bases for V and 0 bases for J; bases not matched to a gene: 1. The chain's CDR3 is CASRGQPNTGELFF. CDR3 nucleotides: TGTGCCAGCAGGGGACAGCCGAACACCGGGGAGCTGTTTTTT.

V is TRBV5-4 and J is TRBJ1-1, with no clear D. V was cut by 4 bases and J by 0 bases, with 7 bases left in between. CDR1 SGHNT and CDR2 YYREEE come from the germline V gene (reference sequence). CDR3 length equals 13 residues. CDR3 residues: CASSPQLNTEAFF. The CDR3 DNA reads TGTGCCAGCAGCCCCCAATTGAACACTGAAGCTTTCTTT.

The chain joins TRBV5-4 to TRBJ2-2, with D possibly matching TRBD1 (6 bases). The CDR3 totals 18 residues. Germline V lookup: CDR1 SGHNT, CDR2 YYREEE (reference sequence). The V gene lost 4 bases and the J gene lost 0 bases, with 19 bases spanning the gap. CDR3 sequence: CASSQGGLGGTNTGELFF. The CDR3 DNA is TGTGCCAGCAGCCAGGGTGGATTAGGGGGAACGAACACCGGGGAGCTGTTTTTT.

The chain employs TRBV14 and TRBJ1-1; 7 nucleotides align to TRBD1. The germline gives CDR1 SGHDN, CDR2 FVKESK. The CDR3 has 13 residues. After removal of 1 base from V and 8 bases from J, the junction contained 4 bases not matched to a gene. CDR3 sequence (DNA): TGTGCCAGCAGCCAAGCAGGGGGTGGGGAAGCTTTCTTT. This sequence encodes CASSQAGGGEAFF. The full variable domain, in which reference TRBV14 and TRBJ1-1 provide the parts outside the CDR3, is EAGVTQFPSHSVIEKGQTVTLRCDPISGHDNLYWYRRVMGKEIKFLLHFVKESKQDESGMPNNRFLAERTGGTYSTLKVQPAELEDSGVYFCASSQAGGGEAFFGQGTRLTVV.

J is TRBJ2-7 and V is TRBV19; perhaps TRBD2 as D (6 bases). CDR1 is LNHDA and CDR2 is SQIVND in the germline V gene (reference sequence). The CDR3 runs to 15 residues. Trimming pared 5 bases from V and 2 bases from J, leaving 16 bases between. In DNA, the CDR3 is TGTGCCAGTAGTCTCTCTCCGGAGGGGACCTACGAGCAGTACTTC. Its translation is CASSLSPEGTYEQYF.

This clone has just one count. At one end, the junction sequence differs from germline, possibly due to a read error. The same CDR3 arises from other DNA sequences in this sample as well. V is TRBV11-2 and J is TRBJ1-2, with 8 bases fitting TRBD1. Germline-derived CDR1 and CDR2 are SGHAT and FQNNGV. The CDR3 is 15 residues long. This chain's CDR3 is CASSLDYRGSYGYTF. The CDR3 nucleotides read TGTGCCAGCAGCTTAGACTACAGGGGGTCCTATGGCTATACCTTC.

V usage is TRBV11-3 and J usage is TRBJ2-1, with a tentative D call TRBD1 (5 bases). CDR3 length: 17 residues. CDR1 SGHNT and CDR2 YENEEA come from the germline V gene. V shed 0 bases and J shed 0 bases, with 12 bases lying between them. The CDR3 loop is CASSLDRRGSSYNEQFF. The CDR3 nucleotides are TGTGCCAGCAGCTTAGATCGAAGGGGAAGCTCCTACAATGAGCAGTTCTTC.

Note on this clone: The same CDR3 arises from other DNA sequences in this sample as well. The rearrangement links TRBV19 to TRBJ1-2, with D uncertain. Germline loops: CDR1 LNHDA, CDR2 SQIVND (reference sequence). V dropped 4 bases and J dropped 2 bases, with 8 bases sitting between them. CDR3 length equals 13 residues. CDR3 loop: CASSRGTNYGYTF. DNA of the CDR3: TGTGCCAGTAGTAGGGGAACCAACTATGGCTACACCTTC.

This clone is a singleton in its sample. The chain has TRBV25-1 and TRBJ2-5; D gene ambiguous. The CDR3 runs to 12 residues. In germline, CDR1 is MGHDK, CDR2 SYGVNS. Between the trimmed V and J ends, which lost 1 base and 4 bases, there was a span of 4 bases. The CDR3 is CASSEWGETQYF. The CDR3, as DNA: TGTGCCAGCAGTGAATGGGGAGAGACCCAGTACTTC.

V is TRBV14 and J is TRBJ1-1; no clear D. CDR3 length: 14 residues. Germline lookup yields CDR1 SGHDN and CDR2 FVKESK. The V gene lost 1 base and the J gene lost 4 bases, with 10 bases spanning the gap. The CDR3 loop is CASSQGLVGTEAFF. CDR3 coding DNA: TGTGCCAGCAGCCAAGGCCTAGTAGGCACTGAAGCTTTCTTT.

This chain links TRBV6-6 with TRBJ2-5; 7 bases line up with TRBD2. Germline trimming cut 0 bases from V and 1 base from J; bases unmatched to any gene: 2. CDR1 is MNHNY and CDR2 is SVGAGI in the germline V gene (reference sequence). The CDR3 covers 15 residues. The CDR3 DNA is TGTGCCAGCAGTTACTCAAGCGGGGCCCAAGAGACCCAGTACTTC. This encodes CASSYSSGAQETQYF.

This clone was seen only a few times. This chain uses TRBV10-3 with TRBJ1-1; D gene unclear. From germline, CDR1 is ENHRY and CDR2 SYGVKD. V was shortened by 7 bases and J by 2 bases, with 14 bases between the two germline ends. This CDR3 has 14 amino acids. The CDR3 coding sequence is TGTGCCATCACACTCGGGCTGGATAACACTGAAGCTTTCTTT. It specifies CAITLGLDNTEAFF.

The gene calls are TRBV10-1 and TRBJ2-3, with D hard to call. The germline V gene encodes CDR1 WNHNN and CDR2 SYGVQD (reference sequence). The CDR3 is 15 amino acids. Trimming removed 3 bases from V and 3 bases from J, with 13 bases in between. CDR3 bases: TGCGCCAGCAGTGAATCGGCAGACCGGACAGATACGCAGTATTTT. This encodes CASSESADRTDTQYF.

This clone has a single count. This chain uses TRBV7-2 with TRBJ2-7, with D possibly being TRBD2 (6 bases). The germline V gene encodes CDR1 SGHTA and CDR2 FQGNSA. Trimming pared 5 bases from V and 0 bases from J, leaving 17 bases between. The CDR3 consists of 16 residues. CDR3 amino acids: CASSLPTGLVSYEQYF. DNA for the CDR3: TGTGCCAGCAGCCTACCCACGGGACTTGTCTCCTACGAGCAGTACTTC.

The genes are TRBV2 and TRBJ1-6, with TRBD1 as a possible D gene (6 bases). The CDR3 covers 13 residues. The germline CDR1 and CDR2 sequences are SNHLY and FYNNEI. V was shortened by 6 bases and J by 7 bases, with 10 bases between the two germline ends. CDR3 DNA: TGTGCCAGCAGGACAGGAGTCAATTCACCCCTCCACTTT. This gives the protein CASRTGVNSPLHF.

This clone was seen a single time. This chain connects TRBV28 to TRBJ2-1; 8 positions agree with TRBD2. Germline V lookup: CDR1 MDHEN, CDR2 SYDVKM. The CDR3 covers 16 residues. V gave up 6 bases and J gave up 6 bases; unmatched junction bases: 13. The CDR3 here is CASRIPFRAGGNEQFF. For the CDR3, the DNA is TGTGCCAGCAGGATCCCCTTCAGGGCGGGGGGCAATGAGCAGTTCTTC.

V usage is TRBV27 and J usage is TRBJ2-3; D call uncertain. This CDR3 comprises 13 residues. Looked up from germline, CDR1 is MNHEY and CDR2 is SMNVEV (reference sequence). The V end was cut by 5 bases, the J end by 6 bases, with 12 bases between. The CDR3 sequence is CASSPGHPDTQYF. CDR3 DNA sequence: TGTGCCAGCAGTCCCGGGCATCCGGATACGCAGTATTTT.